This T cell receptor (beta chain) was documented in a study of graft-versus-host responses after intestinal transplantation. Study summary: Recipients had multivisceral, liver-intestinal, or isolated intestinal transplants. For around 3 years after anti-thymocyte globulin induction, all recipients took tacrolimus and steroids.

V dropped 0 bases and J dropped 5 bases, with 13 bases sitting between them. Looked up from germline, CDR1 is LGHNA and CDR2 is YNFKEQ. The CDR3 length is 15 residues. Study-level points and caveats: Ileal or blood samples showed some GvH clones first, and such clones were also found in recipient marrow. High graft-versus-host to host-versus-graft clonal ratios were seen in allografts of patients with graft-donor T cell macrochimerism.

Libraries were prepared by immunoSEQ multiplex PCR; TCRdb keeps only in-frame clonotypes and omits some of them. The table has 25,000 to 30,000 clones, just under 95% seen once. Concerning this clone itself: The antigen is unknown.

The chain couples TRBV4-2 to TRBJ2-5; either TRBD1 or TRBD2 may fit D (5 bases each). The sample in question was PBMCs, obtained around 63 days after intestinal transplant. The sequence was obtained from a human patient who received an intestinal transplant, so some T cells may come from the graft donor. CDR3 bases: TGTGCCAGCAGCCAAGACGGGACGGGGCGGGAGACCCAGTACTTC. Translating it yields CASSQDGTGRETQYF.